The rows below give T cell receptor beta chains drawn from one sample of a study of T cell changes during pregnancy in multiple sclerosis. The repertoire was sequenced with immunoSEQ multiplex PCR; TCRdb's copy has only in-frame clones and lacks some. The sample contains 30,000 to 35,000 clones, approximately 88% of which appear only once. The sequences come from CD8+ T cells from peripheral blood mononuclear cells, collected in the first trimester of pregnancy. The receptors derive from a female donor with multiple sclerosis, enrolled in a pregnancy study. Both conserved end residues are part of each CDR3. Fields, in order: J gene, CDR3 length, V gene, clone size, D gene, CDR3 DNA, CDR3 protein. D genes are given only for firm matches. Rows give clone size only sometimes, using once, few, many, or a class for an expanded clone.

TRBJ1-1 14 TRBV13 NA NA TGTGCCAGCAGCCCCCTGGGAGGGGGTACTGAAGCTTTCTTT CASSPLGGGTEAFF
TRBJ2-7 15 TRBV4-3 NA TRBD2 TGCGCCAGCAGCCAAGGCCAAGCGGGACCCTACGAGCAGTACTTC CASSQGQAGPYEQYF
TRBJ1-5 15 TRBV5-8 few NA TGTGCCAGCAGCTTGGACAGGTTAGGCAATCAGCCCCAGCATTTT CASSLDRLGNQPQHF
TRBJ1-2 14 TRBV4-1 NA NA TGCGCCAGCAGCCAAGAACTCGTGGACTATGGCTACACCTTC CASSQELVDYGYTF
TRBJ2-7 14 TRBV6-6 NA TRBD2 TGTGCCAGCAGCGAAAGCGGGGAGTCGGGCGAGCAGTACTTC CASSESGESGEQYF
TRBJ2-7 14 TRBV11-2 NA NA TGTGCCAGCAGCCCGACTCAGGGTTCTGGGGAGCAGTACTTC CASSPTQGSGEQYF
TRBJ2-1 13 TRBV6-5 NA NA TGTGCCAGCAGCTACACCCAGGGAAATGAGCAGTTCTTC CASSYTQGNEQFF
TRBJ2-5 15 TRBV28 NA TRBD1 TGTGCCAGCAGTTTATCCAGGGACAGACAAGAGACCCAGTACTTC CASSLSRDRQETQYF
TRBJ2-2 13 TRBV28 NA TRBD2 TGTGCCAGCAGTCTCAATAGCGGGGGGGAGCTGTTTTTT CASSLNSGGELFF
TRBJ2-1 11 TRBV4-1 NA NA TGCGCCAGCAGCCACGGTGTTGAGCAGTTCTTC CASSHGVEQFF
TRBJ1-2 15 TRBV7-9 NA NA TGTGCCAGCAGCTTAGATCTTGGCGGAGCCTATGGCTACACCTTC CASSLDLGGAYGYTF
TRBJ2-2 16 TRBV7-9 few NA TGTGCCAGCAGCTTCCACAGCGGCAGGTTAGCAGGGGAGCTGTTTTTT CASSFHSGRLAGELFF